The rows below give T cell receptor beta chains drawn from one sample of a study of T cells in Graves' hyperthyroidism and ophthalmopathy. MiXCR, run by TCRdb on the multiplex PCR reads, gives a single entry per CDR3 protein. The sample lists hundreds of thousands of distinct CDR3 sequences, roughly 15% occurring once. The sequenced sample consisted of blood. These receptors originate from a man younger than 35 with Graves' ophthalmopathy. CDR3s include the opening cysteine and the closing phenylalanine or tryptophan. The D gene is left open where the match is weak. Size tells how often a clone was seen (once, few, many) or the class of an expanded clone, and some rows leave it out.

D,size,V,J,DNA,CDR3
TRBD2,few,TRBV5-1,TRBJ2-5,TGCGCCAGCAGCCTACGTCTAGCGGGAGCTGAGACCCAGTACTTC,CASSLRLAGAETQYF
-,-,TRBV7-6,TRBJ2-7,TGTGCCAGCAGCTTACGGGGGCAATACGAGCAGTACTTC,CASSLRGQYEQYF
TRBD1,many,TRBV7-2,TRBJ2-3,TGTGCCAGCAGCCCCCGGGACAGAGAAACAGATACGCAGTATTTT,CASSPRDRETDTQYF
-,many,TRBV2,TRBJ2-7,TGTGCCAGCAGTGAGGCGGTAGCAGCCTCCTACGAGCAGTACTTC,CASSEAVAASYEQYF
-,-,TRBV10-2,TRBJ1-5,TGCGCCAGCAGTGTAGGGGTCAGCAATCAGCCCCAGCATTTT,CASSVGVSNQPQHF
-,many,TRBV6-1,TRBJ1-4,TGTGCCAGCAGTTACGCCCAGATAAATGAAAAACTGTTTTTT,CASSYAQINEKLFF
TRBD1,many,TRBV5-1,TRBJ1-2,TGCGCCAGCAGCCCCCTACCGGGACAGGACGGTAGGGACTATGGCTACACCTTC,CASSPLPGQDGRDYGYTF
-,many,TRBV11-2,TRBJ1-5,TGTGCCAGCGGGCAGGACAATCAGCCCCAGCATTTT,CASGQDNQPQHF
-,many,TRBV11-3,TRBJ1-6,TGTGCCAGCAGCTTTTCCAGGGGTGGCTCACCCCTCCACTTT,CASSFSRGGSPLHF
TRBD2,many,TRBV5-1,TRBJ2-3,TGTGCCAGCAGCCTTCTAGCGGGTAGCACAGATACGCAGTATTTT,CASSLLAGSTDTQYF
TRBD1,many,TRBV20-1,TRBJ1-6,TGCAGTGCTAGAGGACAGGGGGTCGGGGTATCACCCCTCCACTTT,CSARGQGVGVSPLHF
TRBD2,many,TRBV9,TRBJ2-7,TGTGCCAGCAGCGTAGGGGTTAGCGGGAGGTACGAGCAGTACTTC,CASSVGVSGRYEQYF
-,many,TRBV11-2,TRBJ2-1,TGTGCCAGCAGCTTAGGGGAGGTGGGTGGTGAGCAGTTCTTC,CASSLGEVGGEQFF
TRBD2,few,TRBV6-2/TRBV6-3,TRBJ2-3,TGTGCCAGCAGTTACGGAGCGGGGGGTAGCACAGATACGCAGTATTTT,CASSYGAGGSTDTQYF
-,few,TRBV10-2,TRBJ2-7,TGCGCCAGCAGTGAGTTAGGGGGGCTATGGGGGCAGTACTTC,CASSELGGLWGQYF
-,many,TRBV6-1,TRBJ2-7,TGTGCCAGCAGTGACGGCGGGGAAAGGACGGACGAGCAGTACTTC,CASSDGGERTDEQYF